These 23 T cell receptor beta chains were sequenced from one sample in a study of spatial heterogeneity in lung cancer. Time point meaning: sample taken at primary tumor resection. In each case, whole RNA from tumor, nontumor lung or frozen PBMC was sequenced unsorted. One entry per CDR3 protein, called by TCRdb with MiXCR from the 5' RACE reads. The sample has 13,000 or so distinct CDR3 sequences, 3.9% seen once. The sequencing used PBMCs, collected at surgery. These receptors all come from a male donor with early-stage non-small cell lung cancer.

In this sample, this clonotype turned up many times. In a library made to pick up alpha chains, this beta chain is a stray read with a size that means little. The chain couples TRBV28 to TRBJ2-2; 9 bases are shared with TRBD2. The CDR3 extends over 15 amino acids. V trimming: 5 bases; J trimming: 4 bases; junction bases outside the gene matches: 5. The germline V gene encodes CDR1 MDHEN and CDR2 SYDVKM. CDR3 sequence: CASSGAGGLTGELFF. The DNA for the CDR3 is TGTGCCAGCAGTGGGGCGGGAGGGCTCACCGGGGAGCTGTTTTTT.

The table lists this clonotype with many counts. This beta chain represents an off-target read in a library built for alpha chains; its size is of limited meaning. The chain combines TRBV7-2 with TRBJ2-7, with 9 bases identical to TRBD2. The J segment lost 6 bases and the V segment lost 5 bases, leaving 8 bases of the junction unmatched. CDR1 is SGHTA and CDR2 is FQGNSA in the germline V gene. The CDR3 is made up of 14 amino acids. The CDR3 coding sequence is TGTGCCAGCAGCCAGCGGGAGGATGGCTGCGAGCAGTACTTC. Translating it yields CASSQREDGCEQYF.

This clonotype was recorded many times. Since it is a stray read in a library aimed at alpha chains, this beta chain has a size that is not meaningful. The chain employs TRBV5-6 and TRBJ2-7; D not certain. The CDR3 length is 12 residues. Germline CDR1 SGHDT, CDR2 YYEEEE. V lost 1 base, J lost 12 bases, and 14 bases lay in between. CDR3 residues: CASSLPGRALYF. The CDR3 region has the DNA TGTGCCAGCAGCTTGCCGGGTCGAGCTCTGTACTTC.

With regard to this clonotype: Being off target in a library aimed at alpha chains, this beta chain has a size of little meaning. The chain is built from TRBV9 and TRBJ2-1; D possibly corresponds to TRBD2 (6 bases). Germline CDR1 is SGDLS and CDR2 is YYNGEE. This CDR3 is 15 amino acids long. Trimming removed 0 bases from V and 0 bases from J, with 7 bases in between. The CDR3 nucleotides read TGTGCCAGCAGCGTAGATAGCGGCTCCTACAATGAGCAGTTCTTC. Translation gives CASSVDSGSYNEQFF.

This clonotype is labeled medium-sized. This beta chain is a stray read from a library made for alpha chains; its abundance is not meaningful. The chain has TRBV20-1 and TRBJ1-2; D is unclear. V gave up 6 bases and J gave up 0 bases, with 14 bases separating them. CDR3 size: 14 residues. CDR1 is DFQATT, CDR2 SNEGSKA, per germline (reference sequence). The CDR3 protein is CSAPLGITNYGYTF. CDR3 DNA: TGCAGTGCCCCCCTCGGAATCACTAACTATGGCTACACCTTC.

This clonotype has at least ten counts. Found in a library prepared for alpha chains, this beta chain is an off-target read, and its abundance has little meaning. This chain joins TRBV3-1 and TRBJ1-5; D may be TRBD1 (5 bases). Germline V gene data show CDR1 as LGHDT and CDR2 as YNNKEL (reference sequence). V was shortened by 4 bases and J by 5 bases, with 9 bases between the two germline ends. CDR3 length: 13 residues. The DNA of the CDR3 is TGTGCCAGCAGCCCCGACAGAGATCAGCCCCAGCATTTT. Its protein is CASSPDRDQPQHF.

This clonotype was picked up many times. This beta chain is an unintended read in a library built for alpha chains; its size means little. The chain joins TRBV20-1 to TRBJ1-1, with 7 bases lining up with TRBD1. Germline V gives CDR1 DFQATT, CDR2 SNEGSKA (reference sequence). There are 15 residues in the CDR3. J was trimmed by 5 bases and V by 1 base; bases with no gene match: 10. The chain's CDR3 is CSARAAPTGQTEAFF. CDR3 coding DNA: TGCAGTGCTAGAGCCGCACCGACAGGGCAGACTGAAGCTTTCTTT.

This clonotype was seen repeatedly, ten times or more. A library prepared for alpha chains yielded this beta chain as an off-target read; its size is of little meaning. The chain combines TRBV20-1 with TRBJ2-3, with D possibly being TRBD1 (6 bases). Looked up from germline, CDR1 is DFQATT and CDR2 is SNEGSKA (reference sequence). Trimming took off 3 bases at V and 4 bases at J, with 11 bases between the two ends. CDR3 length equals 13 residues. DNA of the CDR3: TGCAGTGCTAGCGAAGGACAGCCAGATACGCAGTATTTT. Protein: CSASEGQPDTQYF.

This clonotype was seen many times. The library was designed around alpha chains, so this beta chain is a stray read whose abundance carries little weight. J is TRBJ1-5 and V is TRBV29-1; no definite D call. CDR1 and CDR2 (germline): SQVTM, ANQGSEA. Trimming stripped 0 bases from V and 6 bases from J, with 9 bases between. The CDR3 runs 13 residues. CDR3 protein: CSVEEGGGQPQHF. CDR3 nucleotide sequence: TGCAGCGTTGAAGAAGGTGGTGGTCAGCCCCAGCATTTT.

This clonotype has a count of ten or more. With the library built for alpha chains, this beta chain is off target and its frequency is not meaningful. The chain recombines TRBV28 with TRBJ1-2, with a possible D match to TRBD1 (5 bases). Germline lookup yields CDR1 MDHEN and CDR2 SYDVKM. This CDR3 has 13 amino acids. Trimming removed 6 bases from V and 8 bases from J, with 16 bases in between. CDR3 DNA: TGTGCCAGCAGAGGGACGGGGCACTCCGGCTACACCTTC. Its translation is CASRGTGHSGYTF.

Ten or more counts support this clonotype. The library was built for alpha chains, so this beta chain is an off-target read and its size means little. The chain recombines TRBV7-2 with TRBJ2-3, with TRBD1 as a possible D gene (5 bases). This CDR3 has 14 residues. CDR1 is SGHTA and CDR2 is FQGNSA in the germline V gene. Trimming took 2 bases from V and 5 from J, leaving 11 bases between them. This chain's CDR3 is CASSLQGGRDTQYF. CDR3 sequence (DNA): TGTGCCAGCAGCTTACAGGGTGGGCGAGATACGCAGTATTTT.

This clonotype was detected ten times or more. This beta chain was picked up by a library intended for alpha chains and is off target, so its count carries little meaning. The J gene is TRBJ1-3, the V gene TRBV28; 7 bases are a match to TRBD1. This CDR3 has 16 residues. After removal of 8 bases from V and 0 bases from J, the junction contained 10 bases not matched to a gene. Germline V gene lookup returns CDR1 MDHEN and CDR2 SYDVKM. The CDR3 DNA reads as TGTGCCAGCGCCCAGGGGGGCAGACTCTCTGGAAACACCATATATTTT. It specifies CASAQGGRLSGNTIYF. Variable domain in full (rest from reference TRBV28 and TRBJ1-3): DVKVTQSSRYLVKRTGEKVFLECVQDMDHENMFWYRQDPGLGLRLIYFSYDVKMKEKGDIPEGYSVSREKKERFSLILESASTNQTSMYLCASAQGGRLSGNTIYFGEGSWLTVV.

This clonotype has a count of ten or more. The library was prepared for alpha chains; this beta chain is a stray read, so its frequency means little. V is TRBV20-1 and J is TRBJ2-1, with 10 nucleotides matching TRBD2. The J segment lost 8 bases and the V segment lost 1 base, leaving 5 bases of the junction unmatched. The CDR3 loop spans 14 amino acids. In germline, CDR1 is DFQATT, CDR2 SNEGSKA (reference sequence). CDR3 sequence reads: CSARATSGFDEQFF. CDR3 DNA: TGCAGTGCTAGAGCGACTAGCGGGTTTGATGAGCAGTTCTTC.

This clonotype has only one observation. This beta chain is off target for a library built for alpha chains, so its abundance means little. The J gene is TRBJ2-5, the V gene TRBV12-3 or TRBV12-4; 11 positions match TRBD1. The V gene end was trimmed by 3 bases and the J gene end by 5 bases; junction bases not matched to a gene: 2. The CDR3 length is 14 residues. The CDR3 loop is CASSLGTGGETQYF. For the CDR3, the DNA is TGTGCCAGCAGTTTGGGGACAGGGGGGGAGACCCAGTACTTC.

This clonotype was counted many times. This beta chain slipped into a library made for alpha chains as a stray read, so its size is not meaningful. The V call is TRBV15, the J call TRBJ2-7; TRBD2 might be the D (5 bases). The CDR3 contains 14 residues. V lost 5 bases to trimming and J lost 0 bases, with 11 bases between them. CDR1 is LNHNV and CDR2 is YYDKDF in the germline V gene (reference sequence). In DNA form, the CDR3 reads TGTGCCACCAGCCCGGGGTTTCTCTCCTACGAGCAGTACTTC. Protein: CATSPGFLSYEQYF.

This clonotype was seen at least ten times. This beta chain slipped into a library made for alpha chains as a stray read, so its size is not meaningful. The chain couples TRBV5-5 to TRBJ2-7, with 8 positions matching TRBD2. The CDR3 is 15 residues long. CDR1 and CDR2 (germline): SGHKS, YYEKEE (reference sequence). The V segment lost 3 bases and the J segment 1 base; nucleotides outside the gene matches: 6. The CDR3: CASSWGSGASYEQYF. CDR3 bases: TGTGCCAGCAGCTGGGGTAGCGGGGCTTCCTACGAGCAGTACTTC.

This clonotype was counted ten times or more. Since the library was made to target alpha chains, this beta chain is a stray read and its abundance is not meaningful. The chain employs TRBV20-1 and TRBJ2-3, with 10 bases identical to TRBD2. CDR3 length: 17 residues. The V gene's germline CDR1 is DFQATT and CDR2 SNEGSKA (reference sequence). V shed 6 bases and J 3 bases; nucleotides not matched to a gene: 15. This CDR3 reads CSATPPSSGRETDTQYF. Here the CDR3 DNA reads TGCAGTGCCACGCCCCCTTCGAGCGGGAGGGAAACAGATACGCAGTATTTT.

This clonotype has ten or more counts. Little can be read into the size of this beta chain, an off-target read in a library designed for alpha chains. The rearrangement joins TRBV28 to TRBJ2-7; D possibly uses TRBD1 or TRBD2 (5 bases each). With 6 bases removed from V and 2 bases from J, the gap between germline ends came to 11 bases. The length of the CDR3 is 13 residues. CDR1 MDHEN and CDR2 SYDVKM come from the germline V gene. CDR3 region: CASSRPGPYEQYF. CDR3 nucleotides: TGTGCCAGCAGCCGACCGGGGCCCTACGAGCAGTACTTC.

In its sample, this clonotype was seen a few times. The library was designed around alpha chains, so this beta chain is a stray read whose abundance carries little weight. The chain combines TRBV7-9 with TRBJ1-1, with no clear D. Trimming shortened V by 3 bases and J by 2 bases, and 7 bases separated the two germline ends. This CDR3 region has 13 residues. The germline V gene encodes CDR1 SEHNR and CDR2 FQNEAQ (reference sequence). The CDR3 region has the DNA TGTGCCAGCAGCTTTTCACCTAACACTGAAGCTTTCTTT. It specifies CASSFSPNTEAFF.

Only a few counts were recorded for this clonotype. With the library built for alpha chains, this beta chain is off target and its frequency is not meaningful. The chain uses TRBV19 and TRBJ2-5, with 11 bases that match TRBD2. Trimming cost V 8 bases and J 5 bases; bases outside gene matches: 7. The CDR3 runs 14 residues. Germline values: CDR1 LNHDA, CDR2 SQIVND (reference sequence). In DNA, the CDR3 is TGTGCCAGTCATAGCGGGAGGGCCGGTGAGACCCAGTACTTC. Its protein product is CASHSGRAGETQYF.

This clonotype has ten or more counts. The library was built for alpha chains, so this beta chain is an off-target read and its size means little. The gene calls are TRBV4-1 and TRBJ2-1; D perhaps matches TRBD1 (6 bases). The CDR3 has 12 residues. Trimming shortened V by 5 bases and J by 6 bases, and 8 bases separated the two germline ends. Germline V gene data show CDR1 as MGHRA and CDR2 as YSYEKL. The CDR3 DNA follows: TGCGCCAGCAGCGAAGGGGGCAATGAGCAGTTCTTC. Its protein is CASSEGGNEQFF.

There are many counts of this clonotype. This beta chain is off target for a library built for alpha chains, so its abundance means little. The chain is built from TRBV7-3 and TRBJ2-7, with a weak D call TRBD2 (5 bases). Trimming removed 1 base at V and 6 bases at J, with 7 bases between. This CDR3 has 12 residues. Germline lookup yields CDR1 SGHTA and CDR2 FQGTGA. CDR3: CASSLNEGEQYF. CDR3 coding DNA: TGTGCCAGCAGCTTAAACGAGGGCGAGCAGTACTTC.

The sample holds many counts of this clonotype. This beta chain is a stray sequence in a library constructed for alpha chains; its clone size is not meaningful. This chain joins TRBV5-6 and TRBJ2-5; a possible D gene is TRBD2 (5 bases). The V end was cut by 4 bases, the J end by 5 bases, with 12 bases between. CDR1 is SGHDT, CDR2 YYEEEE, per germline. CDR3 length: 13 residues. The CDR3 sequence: CASSLRSGETQYF. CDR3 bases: TGTGCCAGCAGCCTGAGGTCGGGGGAGACCCAGTACTTC.